These 28 T cell receptor beta chains came from one sample sequenced in a study of cytomegalovirus exposure and HLA in healthy donors. 13 Jbeta primers and 60 Vbeta primers were used for the PCR. Clones were sequenced by immunoSEQ multiplex PCR, and TCRdb holds only the in-frame ones, with some missing. Here the sample spans about 120,000 clones, about 8.6% being singletons. The specimen was PBMCs. The receptors come from a woman between 40 and 55 years old in good health and CMV-seropositive.

This clone was found a few times. The CDR3 DNA sequence: TGTGCCAGCAGCGCCGACAGGGGTTCCTACGAGCAGTACTTC. The encoded protein is CASSADRGSYEQYF. The chain carries TRBV11-3 and TRBJ2-7; TRBD1 matches at 8 bases. This CDR3 has 14 residues. The junction had 4 bases not matched to a gene; V was cut back by 5 bases and J by 1 base. Germline V gene sequence: CDR1 SGHNT, CDR2 YENEEA.

This clone came up a few times. The chain uses TRBV6-1 and TRBJ2-7; possible D gene TRBD2, 5 bases. Trimming left V 0 bases short and J 5 bases short, with 17 bases between. CDR1 and CDR2 (germline): MNHNS, SASEGT. CDR3 length equals 16 residues. The CDR3 protein is CASSEASIGIGDEQYF. The CDR3 nucleotides are TGTGCCAGCAGTGAAGCTAGCATCGGTATCGGGGACGAGCAGTACTTC.

This clone turned up a few times. The genes are TRBV5-6 and TRBJ1-1, with D hard to call. The V gene's germline CDR1 is SGHDT and CDR2 YYEEEE. The CDR3 loop spans 15 amino acids. V lost 0 bases and J 8 bases, leaving 17 bases between the germline ends. In nucleotides, the CDR3 is TGTGCCAGCAGCTTGGAAGAGGGATTCCGGATAGAAGCTTTCTTT. Translating gives CASSLEEGFRIEAFF.

The chain combines TRBV6-5 with TRBJ1-6; D ambiguous. The V gene's germline CDR1 is MNHEY and CDR2 SVGAGI. Trimming left V 6 bases short and J 5 bases short, with 11 bases between. The CDR3 runs to 14 residues. Here the CDR3 reads CASSRGSNNSPLHF. In DNA form, the CDR3 reads TGTGCCAGCAGCCGCGGGAGTAATAATTCACCCCTCCACTTT.

The rearrangement joins TRBV10-2 to TRBJ1-1, with 7 nucleotides matching TRBD1. CDR1 is WSHSY, CDR2 SAAADI, per germline. The length of the CDR3 is 15 residues. The V gene end was trimmed by 6 bases and the J gene end by 4 bases; junction bases not matched to a gene: 11. The CDR3 is CASRHTGTAFTEAFF. The CDR3 region has the DNA TGCGCCAGCAGGCATACCGGGACAGCGTTCACTGAAGCTTTCTTT.

This clone was observed a few times. The chain joins TRBV7-6 to TRBJ2-7; no definite D call. V lost 3 bases, J lost 2 bases, and 11 bases lay in between. CDR1 is SGHVS and CDR2 is FNYEAQ in the germline V gene. The CDR3 totals 14 residues. The CDR3 DNA follows: TGTGCCAGCAGCTTCGAGGTCGAGGCCTACGAGCAGTACTTC. Translation: CASSFEVEAYEQYF.

This clone was picked up a small number of times. The chain combines TRBV29-1 with TRBJ1-5, with 12 bases identical to TRBD1. Losses at the gene ends were 7 bases for V and 4 bases for J; bases not matched to a gene: 5. The length of the CDR3 is 14 residues. The germline gives CDR1 SQVTM, CDR2 ANQGSEA. As DNA, the CDR3 is TGCAGCGCCCGGGACAGGGGGCCGAATCAGCCCCAGCATTTT. This codes for CSARDRGPNQPQHF. Supplemented by reference TRBV29-1 and TRBJ1-5, the full variable domain reads SAVISQKPSRDICQRGTSLTIQCQVDSQVTMMFWYRQQPGQSLTLIATANQGSEATYESGFVIDKFPISRPNLTFSTLTVSNMSPEDSSIYLCSARDRGPNQPQHFGDGTRLSIL.

This chain links TRBV28 with TRBJ1-5; unclear D gene. The germline V gene has CDR1 MDHEN and CDR2 SYDVKM. The CDR3 consists of 14 residues. V lost 3 bases, J lost 7 bases, and 13 bases lay in between. CDR3 nucleotide sequence: TGTGCCAGCAGTTTCGGCAGGTTATACCAGCCCCAGCATTTT. Translation gives CASSFGRLYQPQHF. The full variable domain, rest sourced from reference TRBV28 and TRBJ1-5, is DVKVTQSSRYLVKRTGEKVFLECVQDMDHENMFWYRQDPGLGLRLIYFSYDVKMKEKGDIPEGYSVSREKKERFSLILESASTNQTSMYLCASSFGRLYQPQHFGDGTRLSIL.

The chain has TRBV7-2 and TRBJ2-1; possible D gene TRBD1, 8 bases. This CDR3 spans 16 amino acids. V lost 4 bases, J lost 5 bases, and 18 bases lay in between. The germline V gene encodes CDR1 SGHTA and CDR2 FQGNSA. CDR3 in amino acids: CASSSQGGGLNNEQFF. The CDR3, as DNA: TGTGCCAGCAGCTCACAGGGGGGAGGGTTGAACAATGAGCAGTTCTTC.

This clone was seen only a few times. The chain combines TRBV7-2 with TRBJ2-2, with 14 bases identical to TRBD2. Germline assignment: CDR1 SGHTA and CDR2 FQGNSA. The CDR3 is made up of 15 amino acids. J gave up 8 bases and V 4 bases, and 3 bases lay outside the gene matches. CDR3 sequence: CASSSGLAGAGELFF. The CDR3 nucleotides read TGTGCCAGCAGCTCGGGACTAGCGGGGGCAGGGGAGCTGTTTTTT.

This clone was picked up a small number of times. The rearrangement links TRBV7-2 to TRBJ1-2; TRBD1 is a possible D gene (5 bases). The CDR3 sequence is 13 residues long. Germline V lookup: CDR1 SGHTA, CDR2 FQGNSA. Deletions cut 5 bases from V and 2 bases from J, with 9 bases between. The CDR3 spells CASSLRVNYGYTF. Here the CDR3 DNA reads TGTGCCAGCAGCCTCAGGGTGAACTATGGCTACACCTTC.

This clone appeared a few times. V and J are TRBV18 and TRBJ2-1; D may be TRBD2 (5 bases). This CDR3 contains 13 residues. V lost 5 bases to trimming and J lost 4 bases, with 9 bases between them. The V gene's germline CDR1 is KGHSH and CDR2 LQKENI. CDR3 loop: CASSYPGYNEQFF. The DNA for the CDR3 is TGTGCCAGCTCATATCCGGGATACAATGAGCAGTTCTTC.

The chain uses TRBV6-5 and TRBJ1-4, with D tentatively TRBD1 (5 bases). The V gene's germline CDR1 is MNHEY and CDR2 SVGAGI. The CDR3 extends over 15 amino acids. With 2 bases removed from V and 6 bases from J, the gap between germline ends came to 13 bases. The CDR3 loop reads CASSYVAQGDEKLFF. The CDR3 DNA reads as TGTGCCAGCAGTTACGTGGCTCAAGGGGATGAAAAACTGTTTTTT.

This clone was observed a handful of times. J is TRBJ1-2 and V is TRBV7-8; 7 bases line up with TRBD1. This CDR3 has 15 amino acids. The V segment lost 5 bases and the J segment 7 bases; nucleotides outside the gene matches: 13. Germline V lookup: CDR1 SGHVS, CDR2 FQNEAQ. The CDR3, as DNA: TGTGCCAGCAGCCAAAGGGGACAGCTATCCGCTGGCTACACCTTC. Protein product: CASSQRGQLSAGYTF.

This clone was detected only a few times. This chain connects TRBV19 to TRBJ1-2; 12 nucleotides match TRBD1. This CDR3 region has 17 residues. The germline V gene encodes CDR1 LNHDA and CDR2 SQIVND (reference sequence). The ends lost 4 bases at V and 4 bases at J; junction bases unmatched: 10. The CDR3 DNA reads as TGTGCCAGTAGTACACGGGACAGGGGGCCGCTTGGCTATGGCTACACCTTC. Protein product: CASSTRDRGPLGYGYTF. Full variable domain (missing parts from reference TRBV19 and TRBJ1-2): DGGITQSPKYLFRKEGQNVTLSCEQNLNHDAMYWYRQDPGQGLRLIYYSQIVNDFQKGDIAEGYSVSREKKESFPLTVTSAQKNPTAFYLCASSTRDRGPLGYGYTFGSGTRLTVV.

By proportion, this clone is medium-sized (0.01 to 0.1%). V and J are TRBV2 and TRBJ1-5, with a tentative D call TRBD1 (6 bases). Germline CDR1 reads SNHLY; CDR2 reads FYNNEI. Trimming removed 4 bases from V and 1 base from J, with 11 bases in between. There are 15 residues in the CDR3. The CDR3 coding sequence is TGTGCCAGCAGTGTGAACAGGGTCAGCAATCAGCCCCAGCATTTT. This encodes CASSVNRVSNQPQHF.

On this clone itself: Given a far larger clone just one base away, this is likely a sequencing read error. The V and J genes are TRBV6-5 and TRBJ1-2, with TRBD1 matching 8 bases. This CDR3 has 15 residues. Germline values: CDR1 MNHEY, CDR2 SVGAGI. The CDR3 DNA sequence: TGTGCCAGCAGTATTCAGACAGGGGTCATCAATGGCTACAACTTC. It is translated as CASSIQTGVINGYNF.

This clone appeared a few times. The chain uses TRBV6-4 and TRBJ1-1, with D hard to call. Per the germline V gene, CDR1 is MRHNA and CDR2 is SNTAGT. V lost 6 bases and J 0 bases, leaving 8 bases between the germline ends. The CDR3 is made up of 13 amino acids. Here the CDR3 DNA reads TGTGCCAGCAGGGCGGGCCTGAACACTGAAGCTTTCTTT. This codes for CASRAGLNTEAFF.

The rearrangement joins TRBV29-1 to TRBJ2-7; TRBD1 aligns across 7 bases. The V gene's germline CDR1 is SQVTM and CDR2 ANQGSEA. The junction had 9 bases not matched to a gene; V was cut back by 5 bases and J by 2 bases. There are 14 residues in the CDR3. The CDR3 region is CSVKSGGFTYEQYF. In DNA, the CDR3 is TGCAGCGTTAAATCAGGGGGTTTCACCTACGAGCAGTACTTC.

This chain connects TRBV27 to TRBJ1-6, with 8 positions matching TRBD1. The germline gives CDR1 MNHEY, CDR2 SMNVEV (reference sequence). J lost 2 bases, V lost 0 bases, and 3 bases had no gene match. The CDR3 is 17 amino acids. CDR3 coding DNA: TGTGCCAGCAGTTTATCCTCAGGGGGCACCTATAATTCACCCCTCCACTTT. Its translation: CASSLSSGGTYNSPLHF.

The table lists this clone with a few counts. V is TRBV14 and J is TRBJ1-1; TRBD1 aligns across 7 bases. The V segment lost 6 bases and the J segment 4 bases; nucleotides outside the gene matches: 5. Germline CDR1 SGHDN, CDR2 FVKESK. The CDR3 is 13 amino acids. The CDR3: CASRRQGFTEAFF. The CDR3 DNA sequence: TGTGCCAGCAGACGACAGGGATTCACTGAAGCTTTCTTT.

The chain combines TRBV5-1 with TRBJ1-1, with unresolved D. CDR1 and CDR2 from the germline V gene are SGHRS and YFSETQ. The CDR3 totals 13 residues. Trimming stripped 6 bases from V and 0 bases from J, with 9 bases between. DNA of the CDR3: TGCGCCAGCAAGGAGACGATGAACACTGAAGCTTTCTTT. Amino acids: CASKETMNTEAFF.

CDR3 sequence reads: CASSVEGRGLTISGYTF. Here the CDR3 DNA reads TGTGCCAGCAGTGTTGAGGGCAGGGGGCTGACGATCAGTGGCTACACCTTC. The chain joins TRBV2 to TRBJ1-2; 8 nucleotides match TRBD1. Germline V gene data show CDR1 as SNHLY and CDR2 as FYNNEI. This CDR3 has 17 amino acids. V gave up 4 bases and J gave up 7 bases; unmatched junction bases: 17. Combining the CDR3 with reference TRBV2 and TRBJ1-2 gives the whole variable domain EPEVTQTPSHQVTQMGQEVILRCVPISNHLYFYWYRQILGQKVEFLVSFYNNEISEKSEIFDDQFSVERPDGSNFTLKIRSTKLEDSAMYFCASSVEGRGLTISGYTFGSGTRLTVV.

The rearrangement joins TRBV2 to TRBJ1-1, with D maybe TRBD1 (6 bases). CDR3 length: 12 amino acids. Germline V gene sequence: CDR1 SNHLY, CDR2 FYNNEI. V gave up 6 bases and J gave up 7 bases, with 12 bases separating them. DNA of the CDR3: TGTGCCAGCAGCGGACAGAGGTATGAAGCTTTCTTT. The encoded protein is CASSGQRYEAFF.

The count of this clone is one. Mismatch with germline at one junction end may stem from a read error. The chain has TRBV30 and TRBJ2-3; possibly TRBD2 for D (7 bases). Germline CDR1 is GTSNPN and CDR2 is SVGIG (reference sequence). This CDR3 region has 15 residues. The CDR3 DNA is TGTGCCAGGACTAGAGGGGGGGTGGAGGCAGATAAGCAGTATTTT. Amino acid sequence: CARTRGGVEADKQYF. The variable domain in full, with the rest retrieved from reference TRBV30 and TRBJ2-3, is SQTIHQWPATLVQPVGSPLSLECTVEGTSNPNLYWYRQAAGRGLQLLFYSVGIGQISSEVPQNLSASRPQDRQFILSSKKLLLSDSGFYLCARTRGGVEADKQYFGPGTRLTVL.

V is TRBV7-8 and J is TRBJ1-4; the match to TRBD1 covers 8 bases. This CDR3 comprises 15 residues. The germline gives CDR1 SGHVS, CDR2 FQNEAQ. With V trimmed by 4 bases and J by 5 bases, 6 bases remained unmatched. Written as DNA, the CDR3 is TGTGCCAGCAGCTCCCGGGACAGGTGGAATGAAAAACTGTTTTTT. Encoded protein: CASSSRDRWNEKLFF.

This clone has just a few counts. The chain couples TRBV6-5 to TRBJ1-4; D possibly corresponds to TRBD1 (5 bases). V gave up 8 bases and J gave up 7 bases, with 14 bases separating them. The CDR3 contains 13 residues. In germline, CDR1 is MNHEY, CDR2 SVGAGI. This CDR3 reads CASSGGVGEKLFF. CDR3 nucleotide sequence: TGTGCCAGCTCTGGGGGGGTAGGTGAAAAACTGTTTTTT.

Only a few counts were recorded for this clone. V gene TRBV11-2 combines with J gene TRBJ1-1; D is undetermined. This CDR3 comprises 12 residues. The ends were cut back, 3 bases at V and 3 bases at J, with 5 bases in the middle. In germline, CDR1 is SGHAT, CDR2 FQNNGV. The CDR3 nucleotides are TGTGCCAGCAGCTTCGTCGACACTGAAGCTTTCTTT. Amino acids: CASSFVDTEAFF.